What follows are 2 T cell receptor beta chains derived from one specimen sequenced in a study of T cell responses to AZD1222 COVID-19 vaccine. The data were produced by immunoSEQ multiplex PCR, yet TCRdb's version contains in-frame clones alone and is incomplete. Of about 150,000 clones listed, roughly nine tenths are singletons. Here the sequenced sample was peripheral blood, taken after recovery from COVID-19. The receptor source for this set is an adult who had recovered from COVID-19.

The chain is built from TRBV25-1 and TRBJ1-2, with a tentative D call TRBD1 (6 bases). CDR1 and CDR2 from the germline V gene are MGHDK and SYGVNS. V was trimmed by 9 bases and J by 3 bases, leaving 20 bases between them. The CDR3 runs 15 residues. In DNA form, the CDR3 reads TGTGCCAGAGGTCAGGGGACCTATTTCGACTATGGCTACACCTTC. Amino acid sequence: CARGQGTYFDYGYTF.

The chain carries TRBV3-1 (or the pseudogene TRBV3-2) and TRBJ2-1; weak D call: TRBD2 (7 bases). Germline V CDR1 and CDR2: LGHDT, YNNKEL (reference sequence). The CDR3 loop spans 15 amino acids. V gave up 1 base and J gave up 9 bases, with 16 bases separating them. CDR3 coding DNA: TGTGCCAGCAGCCAAGGGGGGCGGGAGAGGGGTGAGCAGTTCTTC. Encoded protein: CASSQGGRERGEQFF.